The subject of this entry is one TCR beta chain. This sample is part of a study of CD8 T cells in Susac syndrome. The CDR3 is made up of 19 amino acids. In germline, CDR1 is KGHDR, CDR2 SFDVKD. The trim removed 0 bases at V and 9 bases at J, leaving 16 bases unmatched. With random hexamers, reverse transcription was performed on about 0.45 to 1 ug of RNA. One entry per CDR3 protein results from TCRdb running MiXCR on the immunoSEQ multiplex PCR reads. The sample contains roughly 120,000 distinct CDR3 sequences, approximately 95% of which appear only once. The TCR sequence derives from a human donor with multiple sclerosis. The V call is TRBV24-1, the J call TRBJ2-1; the match to TRBD2 covers 10 bases. Sequenced: CD8+ T cells from PBMCs. This CDR3 reads CATSDLSASGTSARGEQFF. The CDR3 region has the DNA TGTGCCACCAGTGATTTGAGCGCCTCCGGGACTAGCGCGAGGGGTGAGCAGTTCTTC.